Shown below are 9 T cell receptor beta chains from a single sample sequenced in a study of regulatory T cells in long-lasting Graves disease. CDR3-region Arm-PCR and iRepertoire HTBI primers produced the TCR beta libraries. TCRdb processed the multiplex PCR reads anew with MiXCR; each CDR3 protein has one entry. The table lists 400,000 to 500,000 distinct CDR3 sequences, roughly 17% of them singletons. Time point given: newly diagnosed GD, antithyroid drugs for less than 3 months. From RNA extracted from PBMCs, the TCR library was made. Another study also made use of these data, one on T cells in Graves' hyperthyroidism and ophthalmopathy.

The specimen comprised peripheral blood mononuclear cells (PBMCs), sampled at new diagnosis, from a patient treated with antithyroid drugs. These receptors came from a woman between 18 and 29 years old with Graves disease.

The table lists this clonotype with many counts. The gene calls are TRBV11-2 and TRBJ2-3, with D uncertain. Germline V gives CDR1 SGHAT, CDR2 FQNNGV. Deletions cut 5 bases from V and 4 bases from J, with 13 bases between. The CDR3 is 14 amino acids. DNA for the CDR3: TGTGCCAGCAGCCGGAGTGGTGGTCCAGATACGCAGTATTTT. It is translated as CASSRSGGPDTQYF. Full variable domain (outside the CDR3, taken from reference TRBV11-2 and TRBJ2-3): EAGVAQSPRYKIIEKRQSVAFWCNPISGHATLYWYQQILGQGPKLLIQFQNNGVVDDSQLPKDRFSAERLKGVDSTLKIQPAKLEDSAVYLCASSRSGGPDTQYFGPGTRLTVL.

The table lists this clonotype with many counts. V is TRBV19 and J is TRBJ2-2; D unclear. Per germline, CDR1 LNHDA and CDR2 SQIVND (reference sequence). This CDR3 has 13 amino acids. Between the trimmed V and J ends, which lost 1 base and 1 base, there was a span of 1 base. The CDR3: CASSIGNTGELFF. In nucleotides, the CDR3 is TGTGCCAGTAGTATAGGGAACACCGGGGAGCTGTTTTTT.

This chain uses TRBV19 with TRBJ2-1; D unresolved. Trimming pared 3 bases from V and 3 bases from J, leaving 9 bases between. This CDR3 is 14 amino acids long. The germline gives CDR1 LNHDA, CDR2 SQIVND (reference sequence). CDR3: CASSILGNYNEQFF. The CDR3 bases are TGTGCCAGTAGTATCCTGGGGAACTACAATGAGCAGTTCTTC.

The CDR3 here is CASSEYGPYTQYF. CDR3 nucleotide sequence: TGTGCCAGCAGTGAATATGGGCCATATACGCAGTATTTT. This chain connects TRBV25-1 to TRBJ2-3; D gene unclear. Germline V CDR1 and CDR2: MGHDK, SYGVNS. V lost 0 bases, J lost 7 bases, and 8 bases lay in between. This CDR3 has 13 residues.

There are many counts of this clonotype. The gene calls are TRBV18 and TRBJ2-7; D remains ambiguous. The CDR3 has 14 amino acids. CDR1 and CDR2 from the germline V gene are KGHSH and LQKENI. Between the trimmed V and J ends, which lost 0 bases and 3 bases, there was a span of 9 bases. DNA of the CDR3: TGTGCCAGCTCACCACCGATACGAATCTACGAGCAGTACTTC. This sequence encodes CASSPPIRIYEQYF.

V and J are TRBV20-1 and TRBJ2-7; D may be TRBD1 or TRBD2 (5 bases each). This CDR3 comprises 14 residues. Trimming removed 5 bases from V and 5 bases from J, with 19 bases in between. CDR1 is DFQATT and CDR2 is SNEGSKA in the germline V gene (reference sequence). For the CDR3, the DNA is TGCAGTGCTTCGGGACGGGGCCTGGCCCACGAGCAGTACTTC. As protein: CSASGRGLAHEQYF.

This clonotype occurred a few times. The CDR3 sequence: CASTMGTGETQYF. CDR3 DNA: TGTGCCAGCACCATGGGGACCGGAGAGACCCAGTACTTC. V usage is TRBV3-1 and J usage is TRBJ2-5; D is tentatively TRBD1 or TRBD2 (5 bases each). Germline CDR1 reads LGHDT; CDR2 reads YNNKEL (reference sequence). The CDR3 totals 13 residues. The V gene lost 7 bases and the J gene lost 4 bases, with 13 bases spanning the gap.

This chain uses TRBV5-8 with TRBJ2-4; D may correspond to TRBD1 or TRBD2 (6 bases each). The CDR3 runs to 14 residues. Between the trimmed V and J ends, which lost 0 bases and 5 bases, there was a span of 9 bases. The V gene's germline CDR1 is SGHTS and CDR2 YDEGEE. The CDR3 DNA follows: TGTGCCAGCAGCTTGGGGGGGGCCCAAAACATTCAGTACTTC. Translated, it gives CASSLGGAQNIQYF.

This clonotype was recorded at least ten times. The chain recombines TRBV2 with TRBJ2-1, with 7 bases aligning to TRBD2. The J segment lost 5 bases and the V segment lost 0 bases, leaving 4 bases of the junction unmatched. CDR1 is SNHLY and CDR2 is FYNNEI in the germline V gene. The CDR3 extends over 15 amino acids. The CDR3: CASSEAGLYHNEQFF. CDR3 DNA sequence: TGTGCCAGCAGTGAAGCGGGACTATACCACAATGAGCAGTTCTTC.